The 24 T cell receptor beta chains presented below share a single source sample, sequenced in a study of OX40 agonist ivuxolimab in advanced cancers. Only in-frame clones appear in the TCRdb table, and some are missing; sequencing was by immunoSEQ multiplex PCR. The data contain 14,000 or so clones, roughly 78% of them singletons. The starting material was CD4+ or CD8+ T cells sorted from blood, obtained in a trial of the OX40 agonist ivuxolimab. The receptor set was obtained from an adult with an advanced solid tumor such as melanoma, head and neck, liver or kidney cancer.

The CDR3 protein is CASSLGLNSNQPQHF. As DNA, the CDR3 is TGCGCCAGCAGCTTAGGACTGAATAGCAATCAGCCCCAGCATTTT. The chain employs TRBV5-1 and TRBJ1-5; no reliable D call. V lost 2 bases to trimming and J lost 0 bases, with 9 bases between them. The germline V gene has CDR1 SGHRS and CDR2 YFSETQ. The CDR3 contains 15 residues.

The gene calls are TRBV19 and TRBJ1-6; D unclear. Germline values: CDR1 LNHDA, CDR2 SQIVND (reference sequence). Trimming took 6 bases from V and 7 from J, leaving 7 bases between them. CDR3 length: 12 residues. The CDR3 reads CASSPLNSPLHF. CDR3 bases: TGTGCCAGTAGCCCTTTGAATTCACCCCTCCACTTT. Supplemented by reference TRBV19 and TRBJ1-6, the full variable domain reads DGGITQSPKYLFRKEGQNVTLSCEQNLNHDAMYWYRQDPGQGLRLIYYSQIVNDFQKGDIAEGYSVSREKKESFPLTVTSAQKNPTAFYLCASSPLNSPLHFGNGTRLTVT.

The CDR3 sequence is CASSERTGRYNEQFF. DNA of the CDR3: TGTGCCAGCAGTGAAAGGACAGGGCGGTACAATGAGCAGTTCTTC. The rearrangement joins TRBV2 to TRBJ2-1, with TRBD1 matching 8 bases. The CDR3 covers 15 residues. V gave up 2 bases and J gave up 4 bases; unmatched junction bases: 4. Germline lookup yields CDR1 SNHLY and CDR2 FYNNEI.

V usage is TRBV27 and J usage is TRBJ1-3; TRBD1 might be the D (5 bases). This CDR3 contains 15 residues. Germline-derived CDR1 and CDR2 are MNHEY and SMNVEV (reference sequence). V was trimmed by 5 bases and J by 3 bases, leaving 14 bases between them. The CDR3 DNA reads TGTGCCAGCAGTCCGACGGGGGTTGATGGAAACACCATATATTTT. Its protein is CASSPTGVDGNTIYF.

V usage is TRBV7-9 and J usage is TRBJ2-7, with D possibly being TRBD1 (6 bases). The CDR3 contains 13 residues. V gave up 4 bases and J gave up 1 base, with 8 bases separating them. Germline CDR1 SEHNR, CDR2 FQNEAQ (reference sequence). CDR3: CASSSQGSYEQYF. CDR3 coding DNA: TGTGCCAGCAGCTCACAGGGTTCCTACGAGCAGTACTTC.

This clone was observed once. The chain combines TRBV6-5 with TRBJ2-1; 9 bases fit TRBD2. V was pared by 8 bases and J by 6 bases, with 5 bases of the junction left unmatched. Germline assignment: CDR1 MNHEY and CDR2 SVGAGI. The CDR3 loop spans 13 amino acids. In nucleotides, the CDR3 is TGTGCCAGCTCGGTAGCGGGGGCCAATGAGCAGTTCTTC. The encoded protein is CASSVAGANEQFF.

This clone was seen only a few times. The chain links TRBV30 to TRBJ1-1, with no clear D. Trimming cost V 2 bases and J 0 bases, with 10 bases left between them. This CDR3 is built from 14 residues. The germline CDR1 and CDR2 sequences are GTSNPN and SVGIG (reference sequence). CDR3 region: CAWSIGPVNTEAFF. The CDR3 DNA is TGTGCCTGGAGTATCGGACCGGTGAACACTGAAGCTTTCTTT.

V and J are TRBV7-6 and TRBJ2-7; 8 bases line up with TRBD1. The CDR3 loop spans 17 amino acids. Germline values: CDR1 SGHVS, CDR2 FNYEAQ. J was trimmed by 0 bases and V by 5 bases; bases with no gene match: 12. CDR3 sequence (DNA): TGTGCCAGCAGCATACCGATCCAGGGGGCGGGCTCCTACGAGCAGTACTTC. The encoded protein is CASSIPIQGAGSYEQYF.

V usage is TRBV21-1 and J usage is TRBJ1-1. TRBV21-1 is labeled a pseudogene. The CDR3 loop spans 14 amino acids. The CDR3 sequence: CASSPGPHYTEAFF. In DNA, the CDR3 is TGTGCCAGCTCACCGGGACCGCACTACACTGAAGCTTTCTTT.

J is TRBJ2-1 and V is TRBV5-1; 8 nucleotides line up with TRBD1. This CDR3 comprises 17 residues. Per the germline V gene, CDR1 is SGHRS and CDR2 is YFSETQ. Trimming cost V 4 bases and J 2 bases; bases outside gene matches: 11. The CDR3 region is CASSLPPGQGTYNEQFF. CDR3 nucleotide sequence: TGCGCCAGCAGCCTACCACCCGGACAGGGCACCTACAATGAGCAGTTCTTC.

The chain is built from TRBV19 and TRBJ2-1; D gene uncertain. The V end was cut by 3 bases, the J end by 0 bases, with 0 bases between. Germline-derived CDR1 and CDR2 are LNHDA and SQIVND (reference sequence). The CDR3 contains 12 residues. CDR3 region: CASSISYNEQFF. The CDR3 bases are TGTGCCAGTAGTATCTCCTACAATGAGCAGTTCTTC.

J is TRBJ2-2 and V is TRBV15; 8 bases line up with TRBD2. This CDR3 has 16 amino acids. Germline values: CDR1 LNHNV, CDR2 YYDKDF (reference sequence). V trimming: 0 bases; J trimming: 6 bases; junction bases outside the gene matches: 6. As DNA, the CDR3 is TGTGCCACCAGCAGAGATCGCGGGGGGTTAGCCGGGGAGCTGTTTTTT. The encoded protein is CATSRDRGGLAGELFF.

The rearrangement joins TRBV29-1 to TRBJ2-7, with TRBD1 matching 8 bases. With 2 bases clipped from V and 5 bases from J, the junction kept 11 bases outside the gene matches. This CDR3 has 15 residues. Germline V gene sequence: CDR1 SQVTM, CDR2 ANQGSEA. CDR3 sequence (DNA): TGCAGCGTTGAAAATGGAGGCGACAGGGGAGACGAGCAGTACTTC. The encoded protein is CSVENGGDRGDEQYF.

The chain is built from TRBV5-1 and TRBJ2-7; 7 nucleotides agree with TRBD1. The CDR3 loop spans 13 amino acids. CDR1 and CDR2 (germline): SGHRS, YFSETQ. Trimming cost V 4 bases and J 3 bases; bases outside gene matches: 4. DNA for the CDR3: TGCGCCAGCAGCGTAGGGACAGACTACGAGCAGTACTTC. Protein product: CASSVGTDYEQYF. The whole variable domain, filled in from reference TRBV5-1 and TRBJ2-7, reads KAGVTQTPRYLIKTRGQQVTLSCSPISGHRSVSWYQQTPGQGLQFLFEYFSETQRNKGNFPGRFSGRQFSNSRSEMNVSTLELGDSALYLCASSVGTDYEQYFGPGTRLTVT.

V and J are TRBV30 and TRBJ2-7; 7 bases align to TRBD1. Germline trimming cut 0 bases from V and 5 bases from J; bases unmatched to any gene: 13. The CDR3 has 16 residues. Germline V gene data show CDR1 as GTSNPN and CDR2 as SVGIG (reference sequence). CDR3 sequence: CAWSVRVWDSQDEQYF. CDR3 in DNA: TGTGCCTGGAGTGTAAGGGTTTGGGACAGCCAGGACGAGCAGTACTTC.

The chain couples TRBV25-1 to TRBJ1-2; D remains ambiguous. The CDR3 extends over 11 amino acids. V lost 4 bases, J lost 8 bases, and 8 bases lay in between. CDR1 is MGHDK, CDR2 SYGVNS, per germline. CDR3 coding DNA: TGTGCCAGCAGTGCTCCCTCGGGCTACACCTTC. Amino acid sequence: CASSAPSGYTF.

The table lists this clone with a count of one. The chain is built from TRBV28 and TRBJ2-5, with TRBD1 identical over 7 bases. The CDR3 is 14 residues long. V lost 6 bases, J lost 0 bases, and 4 bases stayed unmatched. From germline, CDR1 is MDHEN and CDR2 SYDVKM. The CDR3 DNA sequence: TGTGCCAGCAGCAAAGGGACAGACCAAGAGACCCAGTACTTC. It specifies CASSKGTDQETQYF.

The rearrangement uses TRBV5-1 and TRBJ1-2; 7 positions match TRBD1. Germline V gene sequence: CDR1 SGHRS, CDR2 YFSETQ. V shed 7 bases and J 4 bases; nucleotides not matched to a gene: 7. There are 13 residues in the CDR3. CDR3 sequence reads: CASGGGQAYGYTF. The CDR3 nucleotides read TGCGCCAGCGGGGGTGGACAGGCCTATGGCTACACCTTC.

This clone was seen only a few times. This chain connects TRBV6-1 to TRBJ2-3; possible D gene TRBD2, 6 bases. The CDR3 totals 15 residues. The germline gives CDR1 MNHNS, CDR2 SASEGT. V dropped 2 bases and J dropped 6 bases, with 15 bases sitting between them. This CDR3 reads CASSEPMRGRDTQYF. The CDR3 DNA reads TGTGCCAGCAGTGAACCGATGCGGGGACGGGATACGCAGTATTTT.

This clone was picked up one time. The chain uses TRBV9 and TRBJ2-5; no clear D gene. V lost 1 base and J lost 4, with 11 bases in between. The germline V gene has CDR1 SGDLS and CDR2 YYNGEE. The CDR3 sequence is 14 residues long. CDR3 bases: TGTGCCAGCAGCGTACGAGGTATGGGAGAGACCCAGTACTTC. Amino acids: CASSVRGMGETQYF.

The V and J genes are TRBV5-1 and TRBJ2-1, with TRBD1 matching 7 bases. CDR1 and CDR2 (germline): SGHRS, YFSETQ. This CDR3 has 16 residues. With V trimmed by 0 bases and J by 10 bases, 13 bases remained unmatched. The chain's CDR3 is CASSLAETGTWEEQFF. Written as DNA, the CDR3 is TGCGCCAGCAGCTTGGCCGAGACAGGGACCTGGGAAGAGCAGTTCTTC. The full variable domain, completed using reference TRBV5-1 and TRBJ2-1, is KAGVTQTPRYLIKTRGQQVTLSCSPISGHRSVSWYQQTPGQGLQFLFEYFSETQRNKGNFPGRFSGRQFSNSRSEMNVSTLELGDSALYLCASSLAETGTWEEQFFGPGTRLTVL.

This rearrangement joins TRBV15 to TRBJ2-7; TRBD2 might be the D (6 bases). From germline, CDR1 is LNHNV and CDR2 YYDKDF (reference sequence). V was trimmed by 6 bases and J by 2 bases, leaving 8 bases between them. CDR3 length equals 12 residues. The CDR3 reads CATRGGPYEQYF. Written as DNA, the CDR3 is TGTGCCACCAGGGGGGGTCCCTACGAGCAGTACTTC.

The chain carries TRBV7-4 and TRBJ1-1; weak D call: TRBD1 (5 bases). Germline loops: CDR1 SGHVT, CDR2 SQSDAQ. The germline V and J ends were trimmed by 2 bases and 3 bases, with 13 bases remaining between them. This CDR3 spans 15 amino acids. Written as DNA, the CDR3 is TGTGCCAGCAGCTTAACGCAGGGAGAGGACACTGAAGCTTTCTTT. It translates to CASSLTQGEDTEAFF.

The chain carries TRBV9 and TRBJ1-3, with a tentative D call TRBD1 (6 bases). This CDR3 contains 15 residues. Germline CDR1 and CDR2: SGDLS and YYNGEE. V was pared by 3 bases and J by 2 bases, with 12 bases between. DNA for the CDR3: TGTGCCAGCAGCGATGGGGGCAAGGCTGGAAACACCATATATTTT. It yields the protein CASSDGGKAGNTIYF. The full variable domain, with the rest looked up from reference TRBV9 and TRBJ1-3, is DSGVTQTPKHLITATGQRVTLRCSPRSGDLSVYWYQQSLDQGLQFLIQYYNGEERAKGNILERFSAQQFPDLHSELNLSSLELGDSALYFCASSDGGKAGNTIYFGEGSWLTVV.